This paragraph reports one T cell receptor beta chain. Its antigen remains undetermined. No base quality values were provided; no much bigger clone lies one nucleotide off. For survey sequencing of tumor libraries, mostly around 4.9 ug of input genomic DNA was used, and two replicates were run per sample. TCRbeta libraries were prepared with the immunoSEQ hsTCRbeta kit according to the manufacturer's instructions. Sequencing of the completed libraries took place using an Illumina NovaSeq 6000 S4 flow cell after they had been pooled to roughly 2.9 nM. On the authors' methods: The immunoSEQ Analyzer handled quality control and preprocessing of the raw data. The analysis was restricted to productive rearrangements, with each unique CDR3 amino acid sequence defining a clonotype. Repertoire clonality was estimated as the Gini-Simpson index, which was computed with the R package tcR. Gini indices were compared with Student's t test, and associations with tumor size change were assessed by Pearson correlation. What TCRdb holds here is the immuneACCESS table cut down to in-frame rearrangements. Part of the clones is not present; checked against another copy, under half of the missing clones reflect an unresolved V gene, and the others are unexplained. The V and J calls and the clone size are those of that table, but D and trimming were determined from the DNA. Here the sample has roughly 15,000 clones; roughly 41% occur a single time. The ten largest clones represent less than 40% of the sample.

This sample is part of a study of neoadjuvant anti-PD-1 for oral cavity cancer (dated by TCRdb to the early 2020s). At the level of the whole study: Before curative-intent surgical resection, most patients were given three to four biweekly doses of nivolumab at 3 mg/kg. The parent correlative cohort had 12 patients and a response rate of roughly 31%. Under RECIST 1.1, a patient counted as a responder if showing complete response, partial response or stable disease, and as a non-responder if showing progression. For patients who did not progress, a fourth nivolumab dose was given around day 43, followed by definitive surgical resection on days 50-56. Overall results and qualifications from the work: Larger post-treatment sizes of preexisting intratumoral clones correlated with greater tumor shrinkage, suggesting expansion of preexisting clones contributed to response. Only a few patients per response group were included in the TCR analyses, and the authors called for validation in larger cohorts. Higher pretreatment blood Treg/Th17 ratios correlated with both higher pretreatment blood TCRbeta clonality and lower post-treatment tumor TCRbeta clonality.

The sample's time point label is to be understood as: after neoadjuvant nivolumab, at surgical resection. Patients were newly diagnosed with stage II-IVA oral cavity squamous cell carcinoma and had received no prior systemic or radiation treatment. The cohort consisted of patients with HPV-negative, locally advanced oral cavity squamous cell carcinoma. Samples were obtained from a longitudinal correlative study of a single-arm phase II trial of neoadjuvant nivolumab in oral cavity squamous cell carcinoma. Genomic DNA-based TCRbeta sequencing was performed on subject-matched pre- and post-treatment PBMCs and tumors from three responders and three non-responders. The Maxwell RSC DNA from Tissue kit was used to isolate genomic DNA from tumor tissue. The CDR3 measures 11 amino acids from cysteine to phenylalanine. The kept DNA is CDR3 alone, 33 bases in frame from the first base. The CDR1 and CDR2 encoded by the germline V gene are SGHTA and FQGNSA. Relative to germline, V is 3 bases shorter and J is 4 bases shorter, with 4 bases between their ends.

The sequence joins TRBV7-2 to TRBJ2-7; too little of a D gene remains to name it. The sequence came from a person aged 35 to 85 with oral cavity squamous cell carcinoma. This specimen consisted of tumor tissue, obtained after nivolumab (anti-PD-1) treatment. CDR3 region: CASSFRYEQYF. The DNA is TGTGCCAGCAGCTTTAGATACGAGCAGTACTTC.